This TCR beta chain is drawn from a study of OX40 agonist ivuxolimab in advanced cancers. This clone was seen just once. Germline V CDR1 and CDR2: MNHEY, SMNVEV (reference sequence). Trimming removed 3 bases at V and 1 base at J, with 7 bases between. The CDR3 loop spans 13 amino acids. The method was immunoSEQ multiplex PCR; TCRdb's version includes in-frame clones alone and lacks a portion of them. The sample includes 40,000 or so clones, 60% to 80% of them seen just once. Sequencing was performed on CD4+ or CD8+ T cells sorted from blood, taken in a trial of the OX40 agonist ivuxolimab. The receptor was derived from an adult with an advanced solid tumor such as melanoma, head and neck, liver or kidney cancer. The chain uses TRBV27 and TRBJ2-7, with D hard to call. Written as DNA, the CDR3 is TGTGCCAGCAGTTTCGCTCCGTCCTACGAGCAGTACTTC. Amino acids: CASSFAPSYEQYF.